This T cell receptor (beta chain) was sequenced for a study of cytomegalovirus exposure and HLA in healthy donors. Study-wide points: An analysis that was carried out later associated 15,000 to 20,000 TCR beta sequences with HLA alleles at 0.05 false discovery rate. High specificity and sensitivity for cytomegalovirus status were reported for the classifier. Later on, a genetic analysis was performed. It linked a missense variant in DCLRE1C with V- and J-gene trimming of TCR beta.

The CDR3 is 15 residues long. The ends were cut back, 4 bases at V and 9 bases at J, with 16 bases in the middle. Germline loops: CDR1 SGHTA, CDR2 FQGNSA. Primers: 60 Vbeta forward and 13 Jbeta reverse. Here immunoSEQ multiplex PCR was the method, and the copy in TCRdb shows in-frame clones only, minus some. In the table there are about 85,000 clones, 77% of which are singletons. Comment on this clone: No antigen is known for it.

Sequenced sample: PBMCs. The chain has TRBV7-2 and TRBJ1-6; the D gene is possibly TRBD1 (5 bases). The source of this sequence is a boy under 18 in good health and CMV-seronegative. CDR3: CASSSLTDGGSPLHF. DNA for the CDR3: TGTGCCAGCAGCTCTCTGACAGACGGGGGTTCACCCCTCCACTTT.